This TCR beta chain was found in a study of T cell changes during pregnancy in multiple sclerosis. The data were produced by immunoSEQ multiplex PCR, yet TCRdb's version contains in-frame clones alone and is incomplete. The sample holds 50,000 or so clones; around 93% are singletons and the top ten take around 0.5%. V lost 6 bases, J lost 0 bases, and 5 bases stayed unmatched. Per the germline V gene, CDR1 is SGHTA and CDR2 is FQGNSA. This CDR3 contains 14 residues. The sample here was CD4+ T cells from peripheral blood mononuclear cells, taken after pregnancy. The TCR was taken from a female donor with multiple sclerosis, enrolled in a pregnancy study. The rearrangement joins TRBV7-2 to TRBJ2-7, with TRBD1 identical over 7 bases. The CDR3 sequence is CASRFGTDSYEQYF. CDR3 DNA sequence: TGTGCCAGCAGGTTCGGGACAGACTCCTACGAGCAGTACTTC.